The rows below give T cell receptor beta chains drawn from one sample of a study of identical twins. Via MiXCR, TCRdb re-called the 5' RACE reads, giving one row per CDR3 protein. The sample has 350,000 or so distinct CDR3 sequences; roughly an eighth are singletons. This sample also belongs to another study, concerning yellow fever vaccine responses in identical twins.

The specimen was CD8+ T cells sorted from blood. Source of these receptors: a woman aged 18 to 35 in good health. Each CDR3 is given with its conserved first and last residue. The D gene is left open where the match is weak. The size field is filled for only some rows; it gives once, few, many or a size class.

abundance	v_gene	d_gene	j_gene	CDR3aa	CDR3nt
many	TRBV4-1	TRBD2	TRBJ2-3	CASSQHPGGSTDTQYF	TGCGCCAGCAGCCAGCACCCGGGGGGAAGCACAGATACGCAGTATTTT
many	TRBV4-1	.	TRBJ2-7	CASSQDMAYEQYF	TGCGCCAGCAGCCAAGACATGGCCTACGAGCAGTACTTC
few	TRBV5-8	TRBD1	TRBJ2-1	CASAPPGTGVLNEQFF	TGTGCCAGCGCCCCGCCCGGGACAGGGGTGTTAAATGAGCAGTTCTTC
.	TRBV7-6	.	TRBJ2-5	CASSPHPRVVVSEETQYF	TGTGCCAGCAGCCCGCACCCGAGGGTCGTCGTGAGCGAAGAGACCCAGTACTTC
few	TRBV27	.	TRBJ1-1	CASSLSPPNTEAFF	TGTGCCAGCAGTTTATCGCCGCCGAACACTGAAGCTTTCTTT
few	TRBV5-1	.	TRBJ2-3	CASSLAGAATDTQYF	TGCGCCAGCAGCTTGGCGGGGGCCGCCACAGATACGCAGTATTTT
.	TRBV13	.	TRBJ2-5	CASSLRLQETQYF	TGTGCCAGCAGCTTAAGGCTACAAGAGACCCAGTACTTC
.	TRBV5-8	TRBD2	TRBJ2-3	CASSRLAGVADTQYF	TGTGCCAGCAGCAGACTAGCGGGGGTAGCAGATACGCAGTATTTT
.	TRBV25-1	.	TRBJ2-7	CASSGPETYEQYF	TGTGCCAGCAGTGGGCCAGAAACCTACGAGCAGTACTTC
many	TRBV29-1	TRBD1	TRBJ2-1	CSVEPGTGVINEQFF	TGCAGCGTTGAACCCGGGACAGGGGTTATAAATGAGCAGTTCTTC
many	TRBV5-5	.	TRBJ2-1	CASSGKSNEQFF	TGTGCCAGCAGCGGAAAGAGCAATGAGCAGTTCTTC
few	TRBV5-1	.	TRBJ2-7	CASSLGGGTSYEQYF	TGCGCCAGCAGCTTGGGTGGCGGAACCTCCTACGAGCAGTACTTC
few	TRBV2	TRBD2	TRBJ2-7	CATFTGTSGILYEQYF	TGTGCCACCTTCACCGGGACTAGCGGGATTTTATACGAGCAGTACTTC
.	TRBV29-1	TRBD1	TRBJ2-1	CSVGGTDSLFSYNEQFF	TGCAGCGTTGGAGGGACAGATTCCCTTTTTTCCTACAATGAGCAGTTCTTC
.	TRBV28	TRBD2	TRBJ2-5	CASSLSRGAEETQYF	TGTGCCAGCAGTTTATCGCGGGGGGCCGAAGAGACCCAGTACTTC
few	TRBV20-1	.	TRBJ2-1	CAKSGTRIYNEQFF	TGCGCCAAGTCCGGGACGCGAATCTACAATGAGCAGTTCTTC
many	TRBV7-6	.	TRBJ2-7	CASSPDKSYEQYF	TGTGCCAGCAGCCCGGACAAATCCTACGAGCAGTACTTC
few	TRBV4-1	TRBD2	TRBJ2-3	CASSQEASGRARVQYF	TGCGCCAGCAGCCAAGAGGCTAGCGGGAGGGCCCGGGTGCAGTATTTT
few	TRBV7-8	TRBD2	TRBJ2-5	CASSPPSSGEETQYF	TGTGCCAGCAGCCCCCCCTCTAGCGGGGAAGAGACCCAGTACTTC
.	TRBV4-1	.	TRBJ2-1	CASSHRDTGSSYNEQFF	TGCGCCAGCAGCCACCGCGACACGGGGAGCTCCTACAATGAGCAGTTCTTC
.	TRBV25-1	.	TRBJ2-7	CASSDLGSTYEQYF	TGTGCCAGCAGTGACCTCGGGTCAACCTACGAGCAGTACTTC
.	TRBV24-1	.	TRBJ1-1	CATSAGADEAFF	TGTGCCACCAGTGCGGGGGCCGATGAAGCTTTCTTT
many	TRBV12-3/TRBV12-4	.	TRBJ1-2	CASRLGEGYTF	TGTGCCAGCAGACTCGGTGAGGGCTACACCTTC
few	TRBV7-9	.	TRBJ2-1	CASSLGKVNEQFF	TGTGCCAGCAGCTTGGGCAAGGTCAATGAGCAGTTCTTC
.	TRBV11-2	.	TRBJ2-7	CASSLTGTPLYEQYF	TGTGCCAGCAGTTTAACCGGGACCCCCTTGTACGAGCAGTACTTC
few	TRBV6-1	TRBD1	TRBJ1-6	CASSKRTGENSPLHF	TGTGCCAGCTCAAAACGGACAGGGGAGAATTCACCCCTCCACTTT
many	TRBV20-1	.	TRBJ2-7	CSARDFRRDYEQYF	TGCAGTGCTAGAGATTTCCGGCGGGACTACGAGCAGTACTTC
few	TRBV28	TRBD2	TRBJ2-1	CASSFFLAGGNEQFF	TGTGCCAGCAGTTTCTTCCTAGCGGGAGGCAATGAGCAGTTCTTC
.	TRBV12-3/TRBV12-4	.	TRBJ1-2	CASSLGHYGYTF	TGTGCCAGCAGCTTGGGACACTATGGCTACACCTTC
many	TRBV29-1	.	TRBJ2-1	CSVEDRDTYNEQFF	TGCAGCGTTGAAGATAGGGACACTTACAATGAGCAGTTCTTC
.	TRBV6-2/TRBV6-3	TRBD2	TRBJ2-1	CASTLSGGAYNEQFF	TGTGCCAGCACCCTTAGCGGGGGGGCCTACAATGAGCAGTTCTTC
many	TRBV12-3/TRBV12-4	TRBD2	TRBJ2-1	CASSSVGGNYNEQFF	TGTGCCAGCAGTTCGGTGGGGGGGAACTACAATGAGCAGTTCTTC
few	TRBV5-1	TRBD1	TRBJ1-1	CASSFRQGGLNTEAFF	TGCGCCAGCAGCTTCCGACAGGGGGGCTTGAACACTGAAGCTTTCTTT
few	TRBV7-9	.	TRBJ2-1	CASSLGPVEFF	TGTGCCAGCAGCTTAGGACCCGTGGAGTTCTTC
few	TRBV7-3	.	TRBJ2-7	CASSRGHQGPYEQYF	TGTGCCAGCAGCCGAGGACACCAGGGGCCCTACGAGCAGTACTTC
.	TRBV9	TRBD1	TRBJ2-7	CASSVDLGGNEQYF	TGTGCCAGCAGCGTAGACCTAGGGGGCAACGAGCAGTACTTC
few	TRBV4-2	.	TRBJ1-1	CASSQVIGGTEAFF	TGTGCCAGCAGCCAAGTCATTGGGGGAACTGAAGCTTTCTTT
few	TRBV6-1	.	TRBJ2-1	CASSEVRYTGGDEQFF	TGTGCCAGCAGTGAAGTTCGCTATACCGGAGGGGATGAGCAGTTCTTC
once	TRBV20-1	TRBD2	TRBJ2-3	CSAPRVASGASDTQYF	TGCAGTGCCCCTAGGGTGGCTAGCGGGGCTTCAGATACGCAGTATTTT
.	TRBV11-2	.	TRBJ1-6	CASTSTGYDNSPLHF	TGTGCCAGCACCTCAACGGGCTACGATAATTCACCCCTCCACTTT
many	TRBV12-3/TRBV12-4	.	TRBJ2-4	CASSPGIIQYF	TGTGCCAGCAGTCCAGGGATAATTCAGTACTTC
many	TRBV5-1	.	TRBJ2-3	CASSLRSGGPTDTQYF	TGCGCCAGCAGCTTACGGTCCGGAGGGCCCACAGATACGCAGTATTTT
many	TRBV7-9	.	TRBJ2-6	CASSPPGAGANVLTF	TGTGCCAGCAGCCCCCCAGGGGCTGGGGCCAACGTCCTGACTTTC
few	TRBV7-3	TRBD1	TRBJ2-2	CASSSPTGGFAGELFF	TGTGCCAGCAGCTCCCCGACAGGGGGATTTGCCGGGGAGCTGTTTTTT
.	TRBV27	TRBD1	TRBJ2-7	CASSLRTGLDEQYF	TGTGCCAGCAGTCTAAGGACAGGCCTTGACGAGCAGTACTTC
few	TRBV4-1	.	TRBJ2-2	CASCRFEADTGELFF	TGCGCCAGCTGCCGATTTGAGGCCGACACCGGGGAGCTGTTTTTT
.	TRBV7-8	.	TRBJ2-5	CASSPGEAEWAQYF	TGTGCCAGCAGCCCCGGTGAGGCTGAGTGGGCCCAGTACTTC
.	TRBV27	.	TRBJ2-3	CASSLSRIIRLSTDTQYF	TGTGCCAGCAGTTTATCCCGAATTATCCGTCTAAGCACAGATACGCAGTATTTT